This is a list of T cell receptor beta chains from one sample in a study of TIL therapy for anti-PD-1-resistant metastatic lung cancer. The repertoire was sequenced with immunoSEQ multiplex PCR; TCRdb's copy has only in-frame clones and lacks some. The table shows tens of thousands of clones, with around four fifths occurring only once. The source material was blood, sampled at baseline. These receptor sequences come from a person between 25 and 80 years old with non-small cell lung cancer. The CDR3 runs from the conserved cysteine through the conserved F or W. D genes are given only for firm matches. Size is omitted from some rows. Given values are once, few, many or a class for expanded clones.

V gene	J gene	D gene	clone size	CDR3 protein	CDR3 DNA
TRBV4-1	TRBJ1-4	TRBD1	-	CASSRSTGGSEKLFF	TGCGCCAGCAGCCGATCGACAGGGGGAAGTGAAAAACTGTTTTTT
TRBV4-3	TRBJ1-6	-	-	CASSQEPGRTPLHF	TGCGCCAGCAGCCAGGAACCGGGACGAACACCCCTCCACTTT
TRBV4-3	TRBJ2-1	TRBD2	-	CASSRGRAYNEQFF	TGCGCCAGCAGCCGTGGGAGGGCGTACAATGAGCAGTTCTTC
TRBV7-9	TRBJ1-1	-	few	CASSLALPGRAEAFF	TGTGCCAGCAGCTTAGCTCTTCCGGGACGCGCTGAAGCTTTCTTT
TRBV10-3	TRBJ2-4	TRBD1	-	CAISKGQENIQYF	TGTGCCATCAGTAAAGGACAGGAGAACATTCAGTACTTC
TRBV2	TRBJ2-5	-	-	CASSEALGGIETQYF	TGTGCCAGCAGTGAAGCGCTTGGGGGGATTGAGACCCAGTACTTC
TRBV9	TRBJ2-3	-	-	CASSGGDLRDTQYF	TGTGCCAGCAGCGGTGGGGACCTCCGGGATACGCAGTATTTT
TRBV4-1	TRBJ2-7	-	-	CASSQDIGRYYEQYF	TGCGCCAGCAGCCAAGATATCGGCAGGTACTACGAGCAGTACTTC
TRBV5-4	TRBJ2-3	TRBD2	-	CASSLASGGRDTQYF	TGTGCCAGCAGCTTGGCTAGCGGGGGGAGAGATACGCAGTATTTT
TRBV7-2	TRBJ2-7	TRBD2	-	CASSRLAGGGYEQYF	TGTGCCAGCAGTCGACTAGCGGGAGGCGGGTACGAGCAGTACTTC
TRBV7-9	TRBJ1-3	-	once	CASSSDSRGVSGNTIYF	TGTGCCAGCAGCTCAGATAGTCGCGGGGTCTCTGGAAACACCATATATTTT
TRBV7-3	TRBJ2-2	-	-	CASSPIDLTGELFF	TGTGCCAGCAGCCCTATTGACCTGACCGGGGAGCTGTTTTTT
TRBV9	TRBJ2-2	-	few	CASSSGGTLGTGELFF	TGTGCCAGCTCGTCGGGGGGCACCCTGGGCACCGGGGAGCTGTTTTTT
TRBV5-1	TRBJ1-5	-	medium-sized	CASSFEGDQPQHF	TGCGCCAGCAGCTTTGAGGGGGATCAGCCCCAGCATTTT
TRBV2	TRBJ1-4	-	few	CASRKMANEKLFF	TGTGCCAGCAGAAAAATGGCAAATGAAAAACTGTTTTTT
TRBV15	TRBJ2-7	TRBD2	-	CATSGPSGPYEQYF	TGTGCCACCAGTGGGCCTAGCGGGCCCTACGAGCAGTACTTC
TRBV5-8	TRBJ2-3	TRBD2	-	CASKWEGLGGTQYF	TGTGCCAGCAAATGGGAGGGCCTAGGTGGTACGCAGTATTTT
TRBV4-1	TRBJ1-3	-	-	CASSQETKTIYF	TGCGCCAGCAGCCAAGAAACAAAAACCATATATTTT
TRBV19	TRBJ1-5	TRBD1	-	CASRIMGQGFPNQPQHF	TGTGCCAGTAGAATAATGGGACAGGGGTTTCCGAATCAGCCCCAGCATTTT
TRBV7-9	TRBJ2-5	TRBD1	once	CASSFSGDQLGQGQETQYF	TGTGCCAGCAGCTTCTCCGGCGATCAGCTTGGACAGGGCCAAGAGACCCAGTACTTC
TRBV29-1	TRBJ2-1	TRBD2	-	CSVAELAGNEQFF	TGCAGCGTTGCAGAGTTAGCGGGAAATGAGCAGTTCTTC
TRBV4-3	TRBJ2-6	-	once	CASSQDAIRTDSLFSGANVLTF	TGCGCCAGCAGCCAAGATGCGATCAGGACGGACAGCCTCTTCTCTGGGGCCAACGTCCTGACTTTC
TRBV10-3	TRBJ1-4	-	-	CAIRFPPGGENEKLFF	TGTGCCATCCGATTCCCCCCGGGGGGAGAAAATGAAAAACTGTTTTTT
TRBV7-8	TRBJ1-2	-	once	CASSSGRVSYGYTF	TGTGCCAGCAGCTCAGGGCGCGTTAGCTATGGCTACACCTTC
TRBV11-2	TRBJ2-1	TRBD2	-	CASRPSGGAPNEQFF	TGTGCCAGCAGACCTAGCGGGGGGGCCCCCAATGAGCAGTTCTTC
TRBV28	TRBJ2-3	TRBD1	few	CASSLTGGGDTQYF	TGTGCCAGCAGTTTGACAGGGGGGGGAGATACGCAGTATTTT
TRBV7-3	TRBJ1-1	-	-	CASSQTRNTEAFF	TGTGCCAGCAGCCAGACAAGAAACACTGAAGCTTTCTTT
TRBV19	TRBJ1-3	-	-	CASSISALSGNTIYF	TGTGCCAGTAGTATATCTGCTCTCTCTGGAAACACCATATATTTT
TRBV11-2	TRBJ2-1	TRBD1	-	CASSFGTGVTEQFF	TGTGCCAGCAGCTTTGGGACAGGGGTGACTGAGCAGTTCTTC
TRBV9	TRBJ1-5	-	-	CASSQWGNQPQHF	TGTGCCAGCAGCCAGTGGGGCAATCAGCCCCAGCATTTT
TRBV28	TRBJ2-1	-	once	CAIQESYNEQFF	TGTGCCATCCAGGAGTCCTACAATGAGCAGTTCTTC
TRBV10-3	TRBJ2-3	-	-	CAIRPDAADTQYF	TGTGCCATCAGGCCGGACGCTGCAGATACGCAGTATTTT
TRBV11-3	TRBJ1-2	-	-	CASSPPREGPNGYTF	TGTGCCAGCAGCCCCCCAAGGGAGGGCCCAAATGGCTACACCTTC
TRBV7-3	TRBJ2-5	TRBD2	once	CASSSAGVQETQYF	TGTGCCAGCAGCTCCGCGGGGGTCCAAGAGACCCAGTACTTC
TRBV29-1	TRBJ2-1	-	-	CSVEGSTYNEQFF	TGCAGCGTTGAGGGCAGCACTTACAATGAGCAGTTCTTC
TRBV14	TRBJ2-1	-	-	CASSQVNEQFF	TGTGCCAGCAGCCAAGTTAATGAGCAGTTCTTC
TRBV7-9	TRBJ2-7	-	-	CASGPRAPSYEQYF	TGTGCCAGCGGCCCCCGGGCACCCTCCTACGAGCAGTACTTC
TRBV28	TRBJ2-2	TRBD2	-	CASSLAGGPNTGELFF	TGTGCCAGCAGTTTAGCGGGAGGGCCGAACACCGGGGAGCTGTTTTTT
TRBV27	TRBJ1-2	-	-	CASSLAPGGYGYTF	TGTGCCAGCAGTTTGGCCCCGGGGGGCTATGGCTACACCTTC
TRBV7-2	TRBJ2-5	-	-	CASSLAGKETQYF	TGTGCCAGCAGCTTGGCGGGCAAAGAGACCCAGTACTTC
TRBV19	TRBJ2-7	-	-	CASSRDNTYEQYF	TGTGCCAGTAGTAGGGACAACACCTACGAGCAGTACTTC
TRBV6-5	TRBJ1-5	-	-	CASSYSFNQPQHF	TGTGCCAGCAGTTACAGCTTCAATCAGCCCCAGCATTTT
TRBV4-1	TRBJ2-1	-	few	CASSQDWDIYNEQFF	TGCGCCAGCAGCCAAGACTGGGATATCTACAATGAGCAGTTCTTC
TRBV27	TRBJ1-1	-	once	CASNQLGFNTEAFF	TGTGCCAGCAACCAACTGGGGTTCAACACTGAAGCTTTCTTT
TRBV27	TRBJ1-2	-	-	CASSYQRAAQSDGYTF	TGTGCCAGCAGTTACCAGAGAGCGGCCCAGTCGGATGGCTACACCTTC
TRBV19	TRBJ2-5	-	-	CASRAGRGPQGTQYF	TGTGCCAGTAGGGCGGGCAGGGGCCCCCAGGGGACCCAGTACTTC
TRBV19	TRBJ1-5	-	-	CASSIVQGSNQPQHF	TGTGCCAGTAGTATAGTTCAGGGGAGCAATCAGCCCCAGCATTTT
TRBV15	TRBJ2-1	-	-	CATSRDLGALTNNEQFF	TGTGCCACCAGCAGAGATCTGGGAGCCCTAACGAACAATGAGCAGTTCTTC
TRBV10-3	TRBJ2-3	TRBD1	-	CAIRLTGSSTDTQYF	TGTGCCATCAGGCTGACAGGGAGCAGCACAGATACGCAGTATTTT
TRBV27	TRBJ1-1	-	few	CASSLSPGTGTEAFF	TGTGCCAGCAGTTTGTCTCCAGGTACCGGGACTGAAGCTTTCTTT
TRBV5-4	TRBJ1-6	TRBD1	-	CASSTRRQGVGSPLHF	TGTGCCAGCAGCACAAGAAGACAGGGTGTGGGTTCACCCCTCCACTTT
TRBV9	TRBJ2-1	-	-	CASSVAGDEQFF	TGTGCCAGCAGCGTAGCAGGGGATGAGCAGTTCTTC
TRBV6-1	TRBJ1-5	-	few	CASSWDTTQPQHF	TGTGCCAGCAGTTGGGACACTACTCAGCCCCAGCATTTT
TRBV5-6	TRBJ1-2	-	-	CASSLSGSSGYTF	TGTGCCAGCAGCTTGAGCGGGTCCTCTGGCTACACCTTC
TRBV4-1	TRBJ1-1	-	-	CASSQPGATMNTEAFF	TGCGCCAGCAGCCAACCGGGAGCAACTATGAACACTGAAGCTTTCTTT
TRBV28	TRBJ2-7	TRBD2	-	CASSPITSGVSEQYF	TGTGCCAGCAGTCCCATTACTAGCGGGGTTAGCGAGCAGTACTTC
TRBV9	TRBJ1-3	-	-	CASSIAESIGNTIYF	TGTGCCAGCAGCATAGCAGAGTCGATAGGAAACACCATATATTTT
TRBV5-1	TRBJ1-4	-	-	CASSLLGGQGWTNEKLFF	TGCGCCAGCAGCTTGTTAGGCGGTCAGGGGTGGACTAATGAAAAACTGTTTTTT